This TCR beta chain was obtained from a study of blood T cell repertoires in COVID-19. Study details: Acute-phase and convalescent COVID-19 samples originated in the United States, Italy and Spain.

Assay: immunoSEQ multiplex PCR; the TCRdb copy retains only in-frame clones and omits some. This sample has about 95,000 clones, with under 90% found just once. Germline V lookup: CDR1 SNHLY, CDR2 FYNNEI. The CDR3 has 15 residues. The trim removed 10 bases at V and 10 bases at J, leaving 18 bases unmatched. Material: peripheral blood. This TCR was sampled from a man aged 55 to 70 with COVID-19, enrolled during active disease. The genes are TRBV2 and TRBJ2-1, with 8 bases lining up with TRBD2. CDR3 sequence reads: CAKTRTSRSIDEQFF. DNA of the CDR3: TGTGCCAAGACAAGGACTAGCCGATCTATAGACGAGCAGTTCTTC. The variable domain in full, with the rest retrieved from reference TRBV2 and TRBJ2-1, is EPEVTQTPSHQVTQMGQEVILRCVPISNHLYFYWYRQILGQKVEFLVSFYNNEISEKSEIFDDQFSVERPDGSNFTLKIRSTKLEDSAMYFCAKTRTSRSIDEQFFGPGTRLTVL.